This T cell receptor beta chain was captured in a study of patients and donors after allogeneic stem cell transplantation. V was cut by 3 bases and J by 5 bases, with 11 bases left in between. This CDR3 comprises 14 residues. TCRdb re-derived calls from the RT-PCR reads in MiXCR, one entry per CDR3 protein. The table shows more than 150,000 distinct CDR3 sequences, with roughly 22% occurring only once. The chain employs TRBV12-3 or TRBV12-4 and TRBJ1-5; D is possibly TRBD1 (5 bases). The receptor was isolated from a human donor who was either an allogeneic HSCT recipient or a stem cell or donor lymphocyte infusion donor (not recorded which). It is not recorded whose cells these are; they may come from a transplant donor. Sequencing was done on a sample of blood, either unsorted or a sorted T cell fraction (not recorded which). Written as DNA, the CDR3 is TGTGCCAGCAGTTTGGGGCAGTTAGATCAGCCCCAGCATTTT. Protein product: CASSLGQLDQPQHF.